What follows is one T cell receptor beta chain and its context. Antigen: not known. This specimen belongs to a study of cytomegalovirus exposure and HLA in healthy donors. Study-level background: An earlier analysis identified approximately 110 million unique TCR beta sequences in approximately 170 million T cells. Study results and limitations: A later analysis showed TCR association rates differing by HLA locus, peaking at DRB1 and lowest at HLA-C.

The study ran its PCR with 60 Vbeta and 13 Jbeta primers. TCRdb's table, derived via immunoSEQ multiplex PCR, lists solely in-frame clones and lacks some. Of roughly 160,000 clones listed, about 82% are singletons. Trimming left V 6 bases short and J 4 bases short, with 18 bases between. CDR3 size: 15 residues. The germline V gene encodes CDR1 MNHEY and CDR2 SMNVEV (reference sequence). Source material: PBMCs. The J gene is TRBJ1-2, the V gene TRBV27; perhaps TRBD1 as D (6 bases). The clonotype originates from a woman in her twenties or thirties in good health and CMV-seropositive. DNA for the CDR3: TGTGCCAGCAGAAACAGGGTATCTGCTTCCTATGGCTACACCTTC. Residues: CASRNRVSASYGYTF.